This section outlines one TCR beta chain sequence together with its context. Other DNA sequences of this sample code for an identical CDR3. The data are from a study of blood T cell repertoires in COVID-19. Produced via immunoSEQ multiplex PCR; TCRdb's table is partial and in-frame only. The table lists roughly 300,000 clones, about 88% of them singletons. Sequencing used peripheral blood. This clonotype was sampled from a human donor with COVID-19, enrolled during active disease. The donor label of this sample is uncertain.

This CDR3 reads CASSPQGSNQPQHF. The CDR3 DNA reads as TGCGCCAGCAGCCCTCAGGGGTCCAATCAGCCCCAGCATTTT. V and J are TRBV5-1 and TRBJ1-5; the D gene is possibly TRBD1 (6 bases). The CDR3 has 14 residues. Germline V gene data show CDR1 as SGHRS and CDR2 as YFSETQ. V lost 4 bases to trimming and J lost 3 bases, with 11 bases between them.